The T cell receptor (beta chain) under discussion was sequenced for a study of T cell responses to AZD1222 COVID-19 vaccine. Libraries were prepared by immunoSEQ multiplex PCR; TCRdb keeps only in-frame clonotypes and omits some of them. Here the sample spans approximately 150,000 clones, approximately 93% being singletons. Study observations and caveats: Among the donors, most were white British and more were female, and clonal diversity was possibly underestimated. With dominance at 160-218 and 743-854, vaccine-associated CD4 TCRs spanned spike.

This clone occurred once. No antigen is known for it. V lost 5 bases and J 6 bases, leaving 16 bases between the germline ends. Germline loops: CDR1 SSHAT, CDR2 FNYEAQ (reference sequence). The CDR3 covers 15 residues. This receptor was obtained from an adult in good health. The rearrangement uses TRBV7-7 and TRBJ2-2; possibly TRBD2 for D (6 bases). Sequenced material: peripheral blood, taken on day 0 of AZD1222 vaccination. The CDR3 spells CASSTLGTSAGELFF. The CDR3, as DNA: TGTGCCAGCAGCACTCTCGGGACTTCTGCCGGGGAGCTGTTTTTT. The full variable domain, with the rest looked up from reference TRBV7-7 and TRBJ2-2, is GAGVSQSPRYKVTKRGQDVTLRCDPISSHATLYWYQQALGQGPEFLTYFNYEAQPDKSGLPSDRFSAERPEGSISTLTIQRTEQRDSAMYRCASSTLGTSAGELFFGEGSRLTVL.